A selection of T cell receptor beta chains follows, all from one sample in a study of blood T cell repertoires in COVID-19. The assay was immunoSEQ multiplex PCR, and TCRdb's table has in-frame clones only and misses some. This sample has about 300,000 clones, with 80% to 95% found just once. What was sequenced was peripheral blood. The receptors derive from a woman under 40 with COVID-19, enrolled during active disease. Each CDR3 is given with its conserved first and last residue. The order of the fields is J gene, V gene, CDR3 protein.

j_call: TRBJ2-3
v_call: TRBV6-5
cdr3_aa: CASSFGQTTDTQYF

j_call: TRBJ1-4
v_call: TRBV6-5
cdr3_aa: CASSYSWTGKLFF

j_call: TRBJ2-2
v_call: TRBV7-2
cdr3_aa: CASQRVTGIGGELFF

j_call: TRBJ2-1
v_call: TRBV7-9
cdr3_aa: CASSLDSNEQFF

j_call: TRBJ1-4
v_call: TRBV27
cdr3_aa: CASSLSWGEKLFF

j_call: TRBJ2-2
v_call: TRBV7-5
cdr3_aa: CVRSLYPQLWTGRDTGELFF

j_call: TRBJ2-5
v_call: TRBV20-1
cdr3_aa: CSVEHQETQYF

j_call: TRBJ2-7
v_call: TRBV7-9
cdr3_aa: CASSFLAGGLYEQYF

j_call: TRBJ2-7
v_call: TRBV20-1
cdr3_aa: CSASGTSRYEQYF

j_call: TRBJ1-1
v_call: TRBV6-1
cdr3_aa: CASSEGQGDTEAFF

j_call: TRBJ2-2
v_call: TRBV4-2
cdr3_aa: CASSQDRLAIAGELFF

j_call: TRBJ1-1
v_call: TRBV5-1
cdr3_aa: CASSFRGNTEAFF

j_call: TRBJ1-5
v_call: TRBV21-1
cdr3_aa: CASSKVRRGGQPQHF

j_call: TRBJ2-3
v_call: TRBV28
cdr3_aa: CASSRTSGKAQYF

j_call: TRBJ2-7
v_call: TRBV13
cdr3_aa: CASSLVNHEQYF

j_call: TRBJ1-3
v_call: TRBV4-1
cdr3_aa: CASSQDSRGTGNTIYF

j_call: TRBJ1-6
v_call: TRBV27
cdr3_aa: CASSYRGNSPLHF

j_call: TRBJ1-3
v_call: TRBV18
cdr3_aa: CASSPNRGVSGNTIYF

j_call: TRBJ2-3
v_call: TRBV13
cdr3_aa: CASSAGVGADTQYF

j_call: TRBJ2-7
v_call: TRBV29-1
cdr3_aa: CSVGDNYEQYF

j_call: TRBJ1-6
v_call: TRBV7-6
cdr3_aa: CASSLKVPQAGNSYNSPLHF

j_call: TRBJ2-1
v_call: TRBV2
cdr3_aa: CASSERGGEQFF

j_call: TRBJ2-7
v_call: TRBV19
cdr3_aa: CASSIVSSGNHEQYF

j_call: TRBJ2-3
v_call: TRBV5-1
cdr3_aa: CASSFPDGGTDTQYF

j_call: TRBJ1-3
v_call: TRBV20-1
cdr3_aa: CSASEGGSGNTIYF

j_call: TRBJ2-7
v_call: TRBV10-2
cdr3_aa: CASSEGTTAYEQYF

j_call: TRBJ2-7
v_call: TRBV27
cdr3_aa: CASSPLLATYEQYF

j_call: TRBJ2-5
v_call: TRBV9
cdr3_aa: CASSVDEGARETQYF

j_call: TRBJ2-7
v_call: TRBV11-2
cdr3_aa: CASSLDLRTSYEQYF

j_call: TRBJ2-1
v_call: TRBV6-4
cdr3_aa: CASSLTSGSGNEQFF

j_call: TRBJ1-4
v_call: TRBV6-5
cdr3_aa: CASRPDSAREKLFF

j_call: TRBJ1-2
v_call: TRBV5-1
cdr3_aa: CASSLAGDRIYGYTF

j_call: TRBJ1-1
v_call: TRBV5-1
cdr3_aa: CASSEITGDTEAFF

j_call: TRBJ2-2
v_call: TRBV3-1/TRBV3-2
cdr3_aa: CASSRGDSRRELFF

j_call: TRBJ1-4
v_call: TRBV15
cdr3_aa: CATSRDTDAGEKLFF

j_call: TRBJ1-1
v_call: TRBV7-8
cdr3_aa: CASSRQGQAEAFF

j_call: TRBJ2-7
v_call: TRBV5-4
cdr3_aa: CASSADRGPSYEQYF

j_call: TRBJ1-5
v_call: TRBV4-1
cdr3_aa: CASSQDNNQPQHF

j_call: TRBJ2-3
v_call: TRBV11-3
cdr3_aa: CASSPRQGATDTQYF

j_call: TRBJ2-1
v_call: TRBV9
cdr3_aa: CASSVALRPYNEQFF

j_call: TRBJ1-4
v_call: TRBV2
cdr3_aa: CASRSPGVTNEKLFF

j_call: TRBJ2-3
v_call: TRBV27
cdr3_aa: CASRLAGATDTQYF

j_call: TRBJ2-1
v_call: TRBV9
cdr3_aa: CASSVVLAPLLDEQFF

j_call: TRBJ2-2
v_call: TRBV30
cdr3_aa: CAWRLRDRGLVGELFF

j_call: TRBJ1-1
v_call: TRBV6-2/TRBV6-3
cdr3_aa: CASSYSMGPDYSEAFF

j_call: TRBJ2-7
v_call: TRBV25-1
cdr3_aa: CASSGASGRPYAYEQYF

j_call: TRBJ1-5
v_call: TRBV19
cdr3_aa: CASSWQASNQPQHF

j_call: TRBJ2-4
v_call: TRBV28
cdr3_aa: CASRDRGENIQYF

j_call: TRBJ2-1
v_call: TRBV7-2
cdr3_aa: CASSSTSGSYYEQFF

j_call: TRBJ1-1
v_call: TRBV15
cdr3_aa: CATSSGGITEAFF

j_call: TRBJ2-2
v_call: TRBV19
cdr3_aa: CASSYGLAGAGTGELFF

j_call: TRBJ2-2
v_call: TRBV2
cdr3_aa: CASIRDRGGSGELFF